The 6 T cell receptor beta chains below all came from one sample that was sequenced in a study of cytomegalovirus exposure and HLA in healthy donors. In the PCR, 60 Vbeta and 13 Jbeta primers were used. The table came from immunoSEQ multiplex PCR; TCRdb's copy has only in-frame clones and leaves some out. The profile covers about 150,000 clones, with 65% to 80% appearing a single time and 3.5% to 5% taken by the ten largest. Sample: PBMCs. The receptors derive from a male donor in good health and CMV-seronegative.

The J gene is TRBJ1-5, the V gene TRBV6-5; TRBD1 agrees at 7 bases. Germline V gene sequence: CDR1 MNHEY, CDR2 SVGAGI. This CDR3 is 15 amino acids long. The ends lost 6 bases at V and 6 bases at J; junction bases unmatched: 11. DNA for the CDR3: TGTGCCAGCAGACCACAGGGGCGGCGTCGTCAGCCCCAGCATTTT. It yields the protein CASRPQGRRRQPQHF.

The rearrangement links TRBV11-3 to TRBJ2-5; 11 bases fit TRBD2. The germline V gene has CDR1 SGHNT and CDR2 YENEEA. The CDR3 extends over 17 amino acids. Trimming cost V 1 base and J 1 base; bases outside gene matches: 5. DNA of the CDR3: TGTGCCAGCAGCTTAGGCGGTCTAGCGGGGGGCCAAGAGACCCAGTACTTC. It translates to CASSLGGLAGGQETQYF.

The V gene is TRBV5-1, the J gene TRBJ1-3, with no clear D. The CDR3 extends over 13 amino acids. The germline V gene encodes CDR1 SGHRS and CDR2 YFSETQ. The V end lost 5 bases, the J end lost 1 base, and 7 bases lay between the germline ends. The CDR3 DNA is TGCGCCAGCAGTCGGACTTCTGGAAACACCATATATTTT. As protein: CASSRTSGNTIYF.

The chain has TRBV13 and TRBJ2-1; D is perhaps TRBD1 (5 bases). Trimming stripped 0 bases from V and 5 bases from J, with 14 bases between. CDR1 and CDR2 (germline): PRHDT, FYEKMQ (reference sequence). The CDR3 covers 16 residues. The CDR3 nucleotides are TGTGCCAGCAGCTTAGGCAGGCAGGACATAAACAATGAGCAGTTCTTC. It yields the protein CASSLGRQDINNEQFF.

This clone was counted only a few times. J is TRBJ2-3 and V is TRBV4-1; no reliable D call. The CDR3 covers 17 residues. Trimming shortened V by 1 base and J by 3 bases, and 17 bases separated the two germline ends. Germline V CDR1 and CDR2: MGHRA, YSYEKL. The CDR3 loop is CASSQAGSRLPTDTQYF. As DNA, the CDR3 is TGCGCCAGCAGCCAAGCCGGTTCTCGCCTCCCGACAGATACGCAGTATTTT.

The chain is built from TRBV10-2 and TRBJ2-1; D perhaps matches TRBD2 (8 bases). Trimming pared 7 bases from V and 5 bases from J, leaving 15 bases between. Germline values: CDR1 WSHSY, CDR2 SAAADI. The CDR3 is 14 amino acids. The CDR3, as DNA: TGCGCCAGCACGGGGGGGGACAGTGACAATGAGCAGTTCTTC. Translated: CASTGGDSDNEQFF.